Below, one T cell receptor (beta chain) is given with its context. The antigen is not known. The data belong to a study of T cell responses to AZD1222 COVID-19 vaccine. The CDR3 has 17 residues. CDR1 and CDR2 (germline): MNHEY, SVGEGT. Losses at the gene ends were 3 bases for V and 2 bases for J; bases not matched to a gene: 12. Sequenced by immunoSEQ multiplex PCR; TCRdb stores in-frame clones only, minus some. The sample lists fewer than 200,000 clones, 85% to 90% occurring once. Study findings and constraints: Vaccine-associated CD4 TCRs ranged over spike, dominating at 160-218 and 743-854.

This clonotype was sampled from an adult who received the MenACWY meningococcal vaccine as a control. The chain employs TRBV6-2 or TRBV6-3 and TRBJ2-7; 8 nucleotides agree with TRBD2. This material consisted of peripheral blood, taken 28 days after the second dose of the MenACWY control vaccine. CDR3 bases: TGTGCCAGCAGTTATTCTCTCACATTTAGCGGGGCCTACGAGCAGTACTTC. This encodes CASSYSLTFSGAYEQYF.